This passage covers 9 T cell receptor beta chains from one sample sequenced in a study of beta chain features in type 1 diabetes. Sequencing targeted expressed TCRB transcripts, as all isolated RNA had been reverse transcribed. Sequencing was performed with immunoSEQ multiplex PCR; in TCRdb, only in-frame clones are kept and a portion is missing. The sample shows roughly 250,000 clones, about 9.3% of them seen only once. Material for sequencing was naive CD4+ T cells from blood. These receptors originate from a woman between 18 and 29 years old in good health.

V usage is TRBV12-5 and J usage is TRBJ2-2; D is perhaps TRBD1 (6 bases). The V end was cut by 2 bases, the J end by 6 bases, with 13 bases between. This CDR3 has 15 amino acids. CDR1 is LGHNT, CDR2 FRNRAP, per germline. DNA of the CDR3: TGTGCTAGTGGTTTGTTGGTACAGGGCTCCGGGGAGCTGTTTTTT. It encodes CASGLLVQGSGELFF.

J is TRBJ2-7 and V is TRBV6-5, with 10 bases aligning to TRBD1. Germline trimming cut 4 bases from V and 6 bases from J; bases unmatched to any gene: 9. CDR1 and CDR2 from the germline V gene are MNHEY and SVGAGI. CDR3 size: 15 residues. CDR3 coding DNA: TGTGCCAGCAGTTCACCTACGCGGGACAGGGGCGAGCAGTACTTC. Amino acids: CASSSPTRDRGEQYF.

The chain is built from TRBV29-1 and TRBJ2-2; 10 nucleotides agree with TRBD1. The CDR3 length is 18 residues. Looked up from germline, CDR1 is SQVTM and CDR2 is ANQGSEA. The trim removed 5 bases at V and 7 bases at J, leaving 19 bases unmatched. This chain's CDR3 is CSVKQIPGQGFYGGELFF. CDR3 coding DNA: TGCAGCGTTAAGCAAATCCCGGGACAGGGGTTTTATGGCGGGGAGCTGTTTTTT.

The chain couples TRBV5-1 to TRBJ1-2; no clear D gene. The length of the CDR3 is 15 residues. Germline V CDR1 and CDR2: SGHRS, YFSETQ. V lost 6 bases and J lost 5, with 20 bases in between. The CDR3 spells CASTTNPSTLYGYTF. In nucleotides, the CDR3 is TGCGCCAGCACCACAAACCCTAGTACCCTTTATGGCTACACCTTC.

This clone was recorded many times. The V and J genes are TRBV15 and TRBJ2-1, with 9 bases matching TRBD2. Germline V gene lookup returns CDR1 LNHNV and CDR2 YYDKDF (reference sequence). J gave up 3 bases and V 8 bases, and 8 bases lay outside the gene matches. The CDR3 runs to 15 residues. CDR3 sequence reads: CATGGREGLYNEQFF. The CDR3 DNA follows: TGTGCCACCGGAGGGCGGGAGGGCCTCTACAATGAGCAGTTCTTC.

This clone was seen more than once but under ten times. The chain is built from TRBV30 and TRBJ1-1; no definite D call. The V gene's germline CDR1 is GTSNPN and CDR2 SVGIG (reference sequence). CDR3 length: 12 residues. V dropped 0 bases and J dropped 3 bases, with 5 bases sitting between them. The DNA for the CDR3 is TGTGCCTGGAGTGTACGGGACACTGAAGCTTTCTTT. Translated, it gives CAWSVRDTEAFF.

The rearrangement joins TRBV6-5 to TRBJ1-5; maybe TRBD1 (6 bases). The germline V gene has CDR1 MNHEY and CDR2 SVGAGI. V was trimmed by 4 bases and J by 3 bases, leaving 16 bases between them. The CDR3 extends over 16 amino acids. The CDR3 is CASSSPRDNINQPQHF. CDR3 bases: TGTGCCAGCAGTTCCCCCCGGGACAATATCAATCAGCCCCAGCATTTT.

The chain links TRBV7-9 to TRBJ2-3, with D possibly TRBD2 on 5 matching bases. CDR1 is SEHNR, CDR2 FQNEAQ, per germline (reference sequence). The CDR3 has 13 residues. V was clipped by 2 bases and J by 6 bases, with 9 bases between them. In DNA form, the CDR3 reads TGTGCCAGCAGCTTACGGGAAACGGATACGCAGTATTTT. Translation gives CASSLRETDTQYF.

In its sample, this clone was seen a few times. This chain connects TRBV7-3 to TRBJ2-7; 10 bases match TRBD2. The CDR3 length is 15 residues. The junction had 4 bases not matched to a gene; V was cut back by 2 bases and J by 3 bases. Germline CDR1 SGHTA, CDR2 FQGTGA. In DNA, the CDR3 is TGTGCCAGCAGCTTAGCCCTAGCGGGAGACTACGAGCAGTACTTC. Encoded protein: CASSLALAGDYEQYF. The whole variable domain, filled in from reference TRBV7-3 and TRBJ2-7, reads GAGVSQTPSNKVTEKGKYVELRCDPISGHTALYWYRQSLGQGPEFLIYFQGTGAADDSGLPNDRFFAVRPEGSVSTLKIQRTERGDSAVYLCASSLALAGDYEQYFGPGTRLTVT.